This TCR beta chain is from a study of cytomegalovirus exposure and HLA in healthy donors. Study as a whole: Across 350 to 400 genotyped donors, about 86% landed in the Caucasian-associated ancestry cluster.

Trimming cost V 8 bases and J 7 bases; bases outside gene matches: 8. Germline lookup yields CDR1 MNHNY and CDR2 SVGAGI (reference sequence). CDR3 length: 12 amino acids. This PCR relied on a set of 60 Vbeta primers and 13 Jbeta primers. The method was immunoSEQ multiplex PCR; TCRdb's version includes in-frame clones alone and lacks a portion of them. The repertoire has about 150,000 clones, roughly 77% of them found once; the top ten carry about 11%. Regarding this clone: The antigen is not known.

General study findings and limits: When a later analysis compared HLA-associated TCR beta chains with equally common others, the HLA-associated chains turned out to be more clonally expanded and to have lower generation probabilities. Overall, roughly 150 TCR beta chains were annotated as cytomegalovirus-associated.

The chain carries TRBV6-6 and TRBJ2-7; TRBD2 matches at 7 bases. The receptor was derived from a man aged 18 to 29 in good health and CMV-seropositive. What was sequenced was PBMCs. This CDR3 is CASAGVLREQYF. CDR3 in DNA: TGTGCCAGCGCGGGGGTCCTCCGGGAGCAGTACTTC.